The sequence of this T cell receptor beta chain was determined in a study of shared clonotypes between healthy human individuals. Generated by immunoSEQ multiplex PCR, the TCRdb table keeps only in-frame clones and is missing some. Among fewer than 700,000 clones listed, around three quarters were seen once. This CDR3 contains 14 residues. Unmatched junction bases numbered 4, after V lost 5 bases and J lost 5 bases. CDR1 SGHTA and CDR2 FQGNSA come from the germline V gene. The source of this sequence is a woman aged 40 to 50 in good health. Some clones in this sample may be carry-over from other donors' samples. The sample comprised PBMCs. V and J are TRBV7-2 and TRBJ2-3; 10 nucleotides align to TRBD2. CDR3 bases: TGTGCCAGCAGCGTAAGCGGGAGGGTAGATACGCAGTATTTT. Translating gives CASSVSGRVDTQYF.